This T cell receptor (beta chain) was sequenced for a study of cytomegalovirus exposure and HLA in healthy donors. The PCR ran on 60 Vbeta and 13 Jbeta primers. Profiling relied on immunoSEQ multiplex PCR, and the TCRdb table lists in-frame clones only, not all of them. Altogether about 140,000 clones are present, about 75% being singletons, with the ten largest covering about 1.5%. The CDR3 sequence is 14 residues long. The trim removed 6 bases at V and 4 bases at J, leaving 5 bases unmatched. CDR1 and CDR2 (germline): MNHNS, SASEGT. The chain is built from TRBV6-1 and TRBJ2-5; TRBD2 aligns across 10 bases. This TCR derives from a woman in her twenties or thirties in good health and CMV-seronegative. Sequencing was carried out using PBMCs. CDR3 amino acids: CASRLAGIGETQYF. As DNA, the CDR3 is TGTGCCAGCAGACTAGCGGGAATTGGAGAGACCCAGTACTTC.